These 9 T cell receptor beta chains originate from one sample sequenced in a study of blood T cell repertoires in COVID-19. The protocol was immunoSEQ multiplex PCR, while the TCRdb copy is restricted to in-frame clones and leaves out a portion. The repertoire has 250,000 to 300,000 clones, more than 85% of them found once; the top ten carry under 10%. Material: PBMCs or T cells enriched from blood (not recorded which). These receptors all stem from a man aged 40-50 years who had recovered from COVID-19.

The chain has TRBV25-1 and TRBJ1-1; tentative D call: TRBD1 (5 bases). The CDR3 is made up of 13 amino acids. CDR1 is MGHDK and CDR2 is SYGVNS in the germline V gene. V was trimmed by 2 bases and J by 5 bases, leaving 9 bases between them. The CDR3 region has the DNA TGTGCCAGCAGTGAAGACAGAAGGACTGAAGCTTTCTTT. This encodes CASSEDRRTEAFF.

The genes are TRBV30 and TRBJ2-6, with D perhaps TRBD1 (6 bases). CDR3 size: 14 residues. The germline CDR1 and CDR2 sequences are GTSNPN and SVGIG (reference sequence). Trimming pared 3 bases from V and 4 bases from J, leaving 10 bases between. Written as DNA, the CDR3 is TGTGCCTGGAGAGGGGGTGCAGGGGCCAACGTCCTGACTTTC. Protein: CAWRGGAGANVLTF.

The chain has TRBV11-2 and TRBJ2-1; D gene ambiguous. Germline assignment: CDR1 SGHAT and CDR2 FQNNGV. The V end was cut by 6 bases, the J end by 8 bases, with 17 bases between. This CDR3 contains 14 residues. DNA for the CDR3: TGTGCCAGCAGATATCTGCTCTCAAGCGATGAGCAGTTCTTC. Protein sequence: CASRYLLSSDEQFF.

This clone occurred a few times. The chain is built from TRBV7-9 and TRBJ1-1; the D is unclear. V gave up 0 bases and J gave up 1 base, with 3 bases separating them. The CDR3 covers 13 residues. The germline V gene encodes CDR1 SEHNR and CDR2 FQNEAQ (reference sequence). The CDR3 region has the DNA TGTGCCAGCAGCTTAGCGGCGAACACTGAAGCTTTCTTT. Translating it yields CASSLAANTEAFF.

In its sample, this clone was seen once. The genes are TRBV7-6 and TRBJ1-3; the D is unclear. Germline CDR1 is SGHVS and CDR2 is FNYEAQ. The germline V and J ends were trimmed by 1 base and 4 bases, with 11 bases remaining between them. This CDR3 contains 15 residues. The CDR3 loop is CASSLVARCGNTIYF. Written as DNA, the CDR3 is TGTGCCAGCAGCTTAGTCGCCAGGTGCGGAAACACCATATATTTT.

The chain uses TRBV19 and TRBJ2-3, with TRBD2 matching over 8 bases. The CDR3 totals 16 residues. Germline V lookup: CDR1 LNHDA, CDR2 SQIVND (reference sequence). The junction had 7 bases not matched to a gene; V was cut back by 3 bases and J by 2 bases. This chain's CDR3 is CASSMLSSGYTDTQYF. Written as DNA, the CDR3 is TGTGCCAGTAGTATGTTGTCTAGCGGGTACACAGATACGCAGTATTTT.

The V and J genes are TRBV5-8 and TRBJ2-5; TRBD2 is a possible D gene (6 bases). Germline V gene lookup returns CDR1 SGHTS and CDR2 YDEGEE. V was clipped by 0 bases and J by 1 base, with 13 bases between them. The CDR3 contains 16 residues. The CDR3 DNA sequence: TGTGCCAGCAGCTTGGCGGGGCGGGGCTCCCAAGAGACCCAGTACTTC. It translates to CASSLAGRGSQETQYF.

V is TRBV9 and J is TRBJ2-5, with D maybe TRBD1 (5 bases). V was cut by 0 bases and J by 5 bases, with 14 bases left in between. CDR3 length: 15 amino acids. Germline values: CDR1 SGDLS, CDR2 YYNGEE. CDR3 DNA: TGTGCCAGCAGCGTAGGGACAAGGGCCCTGGAGACCCAGTACTTC. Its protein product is CASSVGTRALETQYF.

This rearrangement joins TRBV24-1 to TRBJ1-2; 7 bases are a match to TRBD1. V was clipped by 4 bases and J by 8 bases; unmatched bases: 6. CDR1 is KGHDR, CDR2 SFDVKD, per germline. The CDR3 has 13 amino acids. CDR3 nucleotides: TGTGCCACCAGTGAAACAGACAGGGCCGGCTACACCTTC. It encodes CATSETDRAGYTF.